This T cell receptor (beta chain) derives from a study of blood T cell repertoires in COVID-19. The wider study: Acute-phase and convalescent COVID-19 samples originated in the United States, Italy and Spain. Sample material is recorded as cDNA or gDNA derived from T cells, B-cell-depleted T cells, or PBMCs.

Seattle patients were enrolled while actively infected and followed longitudinally. CDR3 length equals 15 residues. V lost 5 bases to trimming and J lost 3 bases, with 13 bases between them. CDR1 MRHNA and CDR2 SNTAGT come from the germline V gene. As processed by the authors: Estimation of nucleated cell counts relied on the amplification of reference gene primers. The assay was immunoSEQ multiplex PCR, and TCRdb's table has in-frame clones only and misses some. V, J and clone size derive from that table, while D and trimming were established from the DNA sequence. The sample gives about 140,000 clones, 80% to 85% of which show up once; under 10% is in the top ten.

This clonotype was obtained from a man younger than 45 with COVID-19, enrolled during active disease. Sample: peripheral blood. The rearrangement uses TRBV6-4 and TRBJ1-4; D possibly corresponds to TRBD1 (6 bases). The CDR3 protein is CASSMTDSPNEKLFF. The CDR3 nucleotides read TGTGCCAGCAGTATGACGGACAGCCCTAATGAAAAACTGTTTTTT.